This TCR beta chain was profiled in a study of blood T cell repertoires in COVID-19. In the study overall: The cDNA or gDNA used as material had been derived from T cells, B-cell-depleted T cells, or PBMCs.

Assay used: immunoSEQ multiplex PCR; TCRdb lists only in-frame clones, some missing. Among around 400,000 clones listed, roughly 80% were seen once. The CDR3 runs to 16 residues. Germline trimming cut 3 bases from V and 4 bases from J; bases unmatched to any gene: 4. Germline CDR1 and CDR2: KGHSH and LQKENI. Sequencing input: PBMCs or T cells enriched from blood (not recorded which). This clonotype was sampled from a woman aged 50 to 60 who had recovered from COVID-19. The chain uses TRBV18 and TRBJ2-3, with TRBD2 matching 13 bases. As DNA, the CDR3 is TGTGCCAGCTCACCGAGGACTAGCGGGAGCGCAGATACGCAGTATTTT. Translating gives CASSPRTSGSADTQYF.